This TCR beta chain was sequenced during a study of TIL therapy for anti-PD-1-resistant metastatic lung cancer. Sequencing used immunoSEQ v3. Libraries were prepared by immunoSEQ multiplex PCR; TCRdb keeps only in-frame clonotypes and omits some of them. The top ten hold roughly 11% of the sample, which has 95,000 or so clones, around three fifths seen once. Time point denoted: pre-treatment sample, taken before nivolumab and TIL therapy. Tumor tissue came from excised metastases, mostly pleural nodules or supraclavicular lymph nodes. This CDR3 has 15 residues. CDR1 and CDR2 from the germline V gene are SGDLS and YYNGEE. Germline trimming cut 3 bases from V and 4 bases from J; bases unmatched to any gene: 10.

The TCR sequence derives from a person aged 30 to 80 with non-small cell lung cancer. The chain is built from TRBV9 and TRBJ2-7; 7 nucleotides line up with TRBD1. This material consisted of tumor tissue, taken at baseline. The CDR3 nucleotides are TGTGCCAGCAGCGAGGGGGCTGGGGCGCAATACGAGCAGTACTTC. It codes for CASSEGAGAQYEQYF.